These 18 T cell receptor beta chains came from one sample sequenced in a study of T cell responses to AZD1222 COVID-19 vaccine. Data came from immunoSEQ multiplex PCR; TCRdb stores just in-frame clones and leaves some out. The sample lists 95,000 to 130,000 clones, roughly 87% seen once, with 7.5% in the top ten. This specimen was peripheral blood, taken on day 0 of AZD1222 vaccination. The receptor set was obtained from an adult in good health.

The chain joins TRBV6-5 to TRBJ1-1, with a weak D call TRBD1 (5 bases). CDR3 length: 14 amino acids. V lost 6 bases to trimming and J lost 2 bases, with 13 bases between them. Germline lookup yields CDR1 MNHEY and CDR2 SVGAGI. The CDR3 DNA follows: TGTGCCAGCAGGGATCGACAGACCAACACTGAAGCTTTCTTT. Its translation: CASRDRQTNTEAFF.

V is TRBV28 and J is TRBJ2-1; TRBD2 aligns across 8 bases. Germline CDR1 is MDHEN and CDR2 is SYDVKM. The CDR3 consists of 16 residues. V lost 7 bases, J lost 4 bases, and 12 bases stayed unmatched. Here the CDR3 DNA reads TGTGCCAGCAACCCCCTGGGTAGCGGGAAATACAATGAGCAGTTCTTC. Protein product: CASNPLGSGKYNEQFF.

This clone was seen ten or more times. V is TRBV29-1 and J is TRBJ1-2; TRBD1 agrees at 9 bases. With 0 bases clipped from V and 0 bases from J, the junction kept 8 bases outside the gene matches. The CDR3 loop spans 17 amino acids. Looked up from germline, CDR1 is SQVTM and CDR2 is ANQGSEA. CDR3 protein: CSVEEDRDRVANYGYTF. The CDR3 bases are TGCAGCGTTGAAGAGGACCGGGACAGGGTAGCTAACTATGGCTACACCTTC.

This chain links TRBV27 with TRBJ2-5, with D perhaps matching TRBD1 or TRBD2 (5 bases each). With 3 bases removed from V and 4 bases from J, the gap between germline ends came to 12 bases. Germline values: CDR1 MNHEY, CDR2 SMNVEV (reference sequence). The CDR3 is 14 amino acids. The CDR3 reads CASSLRGTLETQYF. Written as DNA, the CDR3 is TGTGCCAGCAGTTTGCGAGGGACGTTAGAGACCCAGTACTTC.

This chain uses TRBV15 with TRBJ1-3; D gene unclear. The CDR3 length is 15 residues. V was pared by 8 bases and J by 0 bases, with 14 bases between. Germline V gene data show CDR1 as LNHNV and CDR2 as YYDKDF (reference sequence). Here the CDR3 reads CATGPGPSSGNTIYF. For the CDR3, the DNA is TGTGCCACCGGCCCCGGACCCAGCTCTGGAAACACCATATATTTT. Full variable domain (remainder filled in from reference TRBV15 and TRBJ1-3): DAMVIQNPRYQVTQFGKPVTLSCSQTLNHNVMYWYQQKSSQAPKLLFHYYDKDFNNEADTPDNFQSRRPNTSFCFLDIRSPGLGDTAMYLCATGPGPSSGNTIYFGEGSWLTVV.

The chain has TRBV5-6 and TRBJ1-5, with no clear D. CDR1 and CDR2 (germline): SGHDT, YYEEEE. V was cut by 3 bases and J by 7 bases, with 8 bases left in between. The CDR3 runs to 12 residues. CDR3: CASSYGGQPQHF. The CDR3 region has the DNA TGTGCCAGCAGCTATGGCGGACAGCCCCAGCATTTT.

This sequence joins TRBV7-2 and TRBJ1-1, with D uncertain. V gave up 1 base and J gave up 6 bases, with 12 bases separating them. CDR1 and CDR2 from the germline V gene are SGHTA and FQGNSA. This CDR3 comprises 14 residues. CDR3 nucleotide sequence: TGTGCCAGCAGCTTAGAGGGTTTTAAGTCTGAAGCTTTCTTT. It encodes CASSLEGFKSEAFF.

This chain uses TRBV28 with TRBJ2-6; 13 bases map to TRBD2. CDR1 MDHEN and CDR2 SYDVKM come from the germline V gene. V was pared by 4 bases and J by 8 bases, with 8 bases of the junction left unmatched. The CDR3 extends over 17 amino acids. CDR3 amino acids: CASSSRLAGGSSNVLTF. In DNA, the CDR3 is TGTGCCAGCAGTTCGCGACTAGCGGGAGGTTCGTCCAACGTCCTGACTTTC.

J is TRBJ1-5 and V is TRBV2, with D hard to call. Per germline, CDR1 SNHLY and CDR2 FYNNEI. V dropped 9 bases and J dropped 0 bases, with 12 bases sitting between them. The CDR3 is 14 residues long. DNA for the CDR3: TGTGCCAGGTCCTCGGCAAATAGCAATCAGCCCCAGCATTTT. It translates to CARSSANSNQPQHF.

The rearrangement links TRBV9 to TRBJ2-3; no firm D call. The ends were cut back, 1 base at V and 1 base at J, with 10 bases in the middle. The CDR3 has 15 residues. Germline lookup yields CDR1 SGDLS and CDR2 YYNGEE. CDR3 protein: CASSVSHRGTDTQYF. In DNA form, the CDR3 reads TGTGCCAGCAGCGTATCCCACCGCGGCACAGATACGCAGTATTTT.

At least ten counts were recorded for this clone. V gene TRBV7-9 combines with J gene TRBJ1-6; TRBD1 matches at 9 bases. Germline V gene sequence: CDR1 SEHNR, CDR2 FQNEAQ (reference sequence). The CDR3 contains 14 residues. V was pared by 1 base and J by 10 bases, with 2 bases of the junction left unmatched. CDR3 in DNA: TGTGCCAGCAGCTTAGGGACAGGGGAATCACCCCTCCACTTT. It is translated as CASSLGTGESPLHF.

The chain uses TRBV11-3 and TRBJ2-7; no firm D call. The CDR3 has 13 amino acids. With 5 bases removed from V and 6 bases from J, the gap between germline ends came to 14 bases. The germline gives CDR1 SGHNT, CDR2 YENEEA. The CDR3 nucleotides are TGTGCCAGCAGCGAACTCGTAAATGCCGAGCAGTACTTC. Protein sequence: CASSELVNAEQYF.

The CDR3 region has the DNA TGTGCCAGCAGCCAGTATGGACAGTTTGAAGCTTTCTTT. Its translation: CASSQYGQFEAFF. The chain links TRBV14 to TRBJ1-1; tentatively, D is TRBD1 (6 bases). Between the trimmed V and J ends, which lost 3 bases and 7 bases, there was a span of 12 bases. The CDR3 totals 13 residues. Germline V CDR1 and CDR2: SGHDN, FVKESK.

This chain joins TRBV4-1 and TRBJ2-7; D possibly corresponds to TRBD1 (5 bases). The CDR3 is made up of 14 amino acids. V lost 0 bases and J 4 bases, leaving 10 bases between the germline ends. Germline values: CDR1 MGHRA, CDR2 YSYEKL. CDR3 amino acids: CASSQEGRRYEQYF. Here the CDR3 DNA reads TGCGCCAGCAGCCAAGAGGGGCGCCGGTACGAGCAGTACTTC.

This rearrangement joins TRBV7-9 to TRBJ2-7, with D unclear. Trimming removed 4 bases from V and 2 bases from J, with 6 bases in between. This CDR3 has 12 residues. Germline V gene data show CDR1 as SEHNR and CDR2 as FQNEAQ (reference sequence). In DNA form, the CDR3 reads TGTGCCAGCAGCTACGCGACCTACGAGCAGTACTTC. It is translated as CASSYATYEQYF.

V is TRBV7-3 and J is TRBJ2-4; either TRBD1 or TRBD2 may fit D (5 bases each). The CDR3 has 14 amino acids. Trimming removed 2 bases from V and 5 bases from J, with 10 bases in between. Germline CDR1 and CDR2: SGHTA and FQGTGA. CDR3 coding DNA: TGTGCCAGCAGCTTAGGGGGAACGCAAAACATTCAGTACTTC. Its translation is CASSLGGTQNIQYF.

This rearrangement joins TRBV6-5 to TRBJ1-5; a weak D match, TRBD1 (5 bases). The CDR3 covers 13 residues. Trimming removed 0 bases from V and 14 bases from J, with 14 bases in between. The germline V gene has CDR1 MNHEY and CDR2 SVGAGI. The CDR3 loop is CASSYSDSSPKHF. The CDR3 DNA follows: TGTGCCAGCAGTTACTCTGACAGCTCTCCCAAGCATTTT.

This clone was seen more than once but under ten times. This chain connects TRBV28 to TRBJ1-6; D is unclear. Germline CDR1 is MDHEN and CDR2 is SYDVKM. This CDR3 contains 17 residues. The ends were cut back, 2 bases at V and 7 bases at J, with 18 bases in the middle. The CDR3 nucleotides are TGTGCCAGCAGTTTACAATTGGTTGGGCGCGGGAATTCACCCCTCCACTTT. As protein: CASSLQLVGRGNSPLHF.